The 2 T cell receptor beta chains below come from one sample, sequenced in a study of blood T cell repertoires in COVID-19. Using immunoSEQ multiplex PCR, the repertoire was profiled, and TCRdb retains in-frame clones only, with some absent. The sample includes 160,000 or so clones, around 84% seen only once; the top ten take around 5%. Sequenced: peripheral blood. These receptor sequences come from a woman aged 50 to 60 with COVID-19, enrolled during active disease.

The chain combines TRBV9 with TRBJ1-2; 9 positions match TRBD1. The CDR3 has 15 residues. Trimming cost V 4 bases and J 6 bases; bases outside gene matches: 10. Germline CDR1 reads SGDLS; CDR2 reads YYNGEE. CDR3 sequence: CASSSRDRDHHGYTF. Here the CDR3 DNA reads TGTGCCAGCAGCTCCCGGGACAGGGATCATCATGGCTACACCTTC.

This chain uses TRBV15 with TRBJ1-6; D ambiguous. The CDR3 is made up of 16 amino acids. With 1 base removed from V and 9 bases from J, the gap between germline ends came to 16 bases. CDR1 LNHNV and CDR2 YYDKDF come from the germline V gene (reference sequence). CDR3 coding DNA: TGTGCCACCAGCAGAGTTGGCACAGACTATGCTTCACCCCTCCACTTT. Protein: CATSRVGTDYASPLHF.